This TCR beta chain is drawn from a study of control samples from healthy donors and cancer patients. Trimming removed 3 bases from V and 8 bases from J, with 16 bases in between. CDR1 is SGHVS and CDR2 is FQNEAQ in the germline V gene. This CDR3 has 14 amino acids. Profiling relied on immunoSEQ multiplex PCR, and the TCRdb table lists in-frame clones only, not all of them. The sample shows some 140,000 clones, around 90% of them seen only once. V and J are TRBV7-8 and TRBJ1-1, with a tentative D call TRBD1 (6 bases). The source material was blood. The sequence came from a young man in good health. Here the CDR3 reads CASSFGVRGSEAFF. The CDR3 bases are TGTGCCAGCAGCTTCGGTGTCAGGGGCAGCGAAGCTTTCTTT.